The present T cell receptor beta chain was sequenced within a study of radiation and T cells in renal cell carcinoma. The method was immunoSEQ multiplex PCR; TCRdb's version includes in-frame clones alone and lacks a portion of them. The sample consists of roughly 5,000 clones, about 63% of them appearing once. In its sample, this clone was seen a few times. CDR1 SNHLY and CDR2 FYNNEI come from the germline V gene. This CDR3 is built from 15 residues. The junction had 4 bases not matched to a gene; V was cut back by 4 bases and J by 1 base. Treatment indicated: treatment-naive control, cytoreductive nephrectomy. This renal cell carcinoma was of the clear cell type.

This sequence originates from a human donor with renal cell carcinoma. Sequencing used tumor tissue, obtained from a patient whose treatment was nephrectomy without radiotherapy. V usage is TRBV2 and J usage is TRBJ2-1; TRBD2 matches 7 bases. CDR3 residues: CASSVSGNSYNEQFF. CDR3 DNA: TGTGCCAGCAGTGTGAGCGGGAATTCCTACAATGAGCAGTTCTTC.